One and the same sample provided the 29 T cell receptor beta chains below, sequenced in a study of blood T cell repertoires in COVID-19. The repertoire was sequenced with immunoSEQ multiplex PCR; TCRdb's copy has only in-frame clones and lacks some. The profile covers approximately 120,000 clones, with approximately 81% appearing a single time and 4.5% to 6% taken by the ten largest. Sequenced: peripheral blood. These receptors all come from an elderly man with COVID-19, enrolled during active disease.

The DNA of the CDR3 is TGTGCCTGGAGTTACAGGGGCCGTTCACCCCTCCACTTT. It specifies CAWSYRGRSPLHF. This chain links TRBV30 with TRBJ1-6; 7 bases agree with TRBD1. V shed 2 bases, J shed 9 bases, and the junction held 4 bases outside the gene matches. The CDR3 totals 13 residues. Germline values: CDR1 GTSNPN, CDR2 SVGIG (reference sequence).

The V and J genes are TRBV2 and TRBJ1-1; a possible D gene is TRBD1 (6 bases). The V end was cut by 2 bases, the J end by 4 bases, with 20 bases between. This CDR3 contains 17 residues. The V gene's germline CDR1 is SNHLY and CDR2 FYNNEI. The CDR3 is CASSEKVPTTGFTEAFF. The CDR3 coding sequence is TGTGCCAGCAGTGAAAAAGTGCCAACGACAGGATTCACTGAAGCTTTCTTT.

This clone was observed once. The chain carries TRBV5-1 and TRBJ2-7, with TRBD2 matching over 11 bases. Germline V gene sequence: CDR1 SGHRS, CDR2 YFSETQ. The J segment lost 5 bases and the V segment lost 4 bases, leaving 5 bases of the junction unmatched. This CDR3 is built from 14 residues. The CDR3 here is CASSTTSGSHEQYF. The CDR3 DNA reads TGCGCCAGCAGCACAACTAGCGGGAGCCACGAGCAGTACTTC.

This clone was observed a few times. The chain is built from TRBV29-1 and TRBJ1-1; 7 nucleotides agree with TRBD1. The CDR3 runs 16 residues. J was trimmed by 0 bases and V by 8 bases; bases with no gene match: 15. The germline gives CDR1 SQVTM, CDR2 ANQGSEA. CDR3 DNA: TGCAGCATCGATGGGACGACAGGGTTCTTGAACACTGAAGCTTTCTTT. Translating gives CSIDGTTGFLNTEAFF.

The chain carries TRBV6-2 or TRBV6-3 and TRBJ1-1; D is unclear. V was clipped by 3 bases and J by 2 bases, with 10 bases between them. Germline V lookup: CDR1 MNHEY, CDR2 SVGEGT. This CDR3 has 14 residues. The CDR3 sequence is CASSYPPINTEAFF. The CDR3 nucleotides read TGTGCCAGCAGTTATCCACCTATAAACACTGAAGCTTTCTTT.

The V call is TRBV13, the J call TRBJ2-3, with a tentative D call TRBD2 (5 bases). Trimming cost V 5 bases and J 1 base, with 22 bases left between them. The CDR3 totals 18 residues. Germline CDR1 is PRHDT and CDR2 is FYEKMQ (reference sequence). The CDR3 sequence is CASSSSRLWELGTDTQYF. In nucleotides, the CDR3 is TGTGCCAGCAGCAGCAGTCGGTTATGGGAGCTCGGCACAGATACGCAGTATTTT.

This clone was counted a few times. This chain connects TRBV19 to TRBJ2-2; D gene uncertain. This CDR3 contains 13 residues. Looked up from germline, CDR1 is LNHDA and CDR2 is SQIVND (reference sequence). With 7 bases removed from V and 5 bases from J, the gap between germline ends came to 11 bases. CDR3 loop: CASINSPTGELFF. As DNA, the CDR3 is TGTGCCAGTATTAACTCTCCTACCGGGGAGCTGTTTTTT.

The CDR3 here is CASNRGSGANVLTF. The CDR3 bases are TGTGCCAGCAATAGGGGATCTGGGGCCAACGTCCTGACTTTC. V usage is TRBV2 and J usage is TRBJ2-6; maybe TRBD1 (5 bases). Trimming shortened V by 7 bases and J by 1 base, and 8 bases separated the two germline ends. The CDR3 sequence is 14 residues long. Germline V lookup: CDR1 SNHLY, CDR2 FYNNEI.

The chain joins TRBV7-2 to TRBJ1-5; no clear D. V lost 1 base and J lost 9, with 16 bases in between. The CDR3 has 15 residues. CDR1 and CDR2 from the germline V gene are SGHTA and FQGNSA. The CDR3 loop is CASSLVSGVTLPQHF. The CDR3 DNA follows: TGTGCCAGCAGCTTAGTCAGCGGGGTAACTCTGCCCCAGCATTTT.

This rearrangement joins TRBV5-5 to TRBJ1-1; D is undetermined. The length of the CDR3 is 12 residues. V lost 5 bases and J lost 5, with 10 bases in between. The germline V gene encodes CDR1 SGHKS and CDR2 YYEKEE (reference sequence). This chain's CDR3 is CASSSPLTEAFF. CDR3 DNA sequence: TGTGCCAGCAGTTCTCCTTTGACTGAAGCTTTCTTT.

CDR3 sequence (DNA): TGTGCCAGCAGCCAAGATTGGCAGCGAGAGACCCAGTACTTC. This gives the protein CASSQDWQRETQYF. The V call is TRBV3-1 (or the pseudogene TRBV3-2), the J call TRBJ2-5; D is uncertain. Germline V gene lookup returns CDR1 LGHDT and CDR2 YNNKEL (reference sequence). Trimming stripped 0 bases from V and 4 bases from J, with 9 bases between. The length of the CDR3 is 14 residues.

The V call is TRBV7-3, the J call TRBJ2-3; 9 positions match TRBD2. V lost 5 bases and J lost 1; bases outside the gene matches: 10. Germline loops: CDR1 SGHTA, CDR2 FQGTGA. The CDR3 extends over 17 amino acids. The DNA of the CDR3 is TGTGCCAGCAGCCCCAGCCCACTAGCGGGTGGCACAGATACGCAGTATTTT. This translates into CASSPSPLAGGTDTQYF.

The chain recombines TRBV7-3 with TRBJ2-2; tentatively, D is TRBD1 (6 bases). V was cut by 2 bases and J by 6 bases, with 22 bases left in between. CDR3 length equals 18 residues. CDR1 is SGHTA and CDR2 is FQGTGA in the germline V gene. The chain's CDR3 is CASSLRSQGLVGSGELFF. DNA for the CDR3: TGTGCCAGCAGCTTACGTTCGCAGGGGTTAGTCGGGTCCGGGGAGCTGTTTTTT.

The rearrangement joins TRBV5-1 to TRBJ2-1; 10 bases line up with TRBD2. This CDR3 comprises 16 residues. The junction had 13 bases not matched to a gene; V was cut back by 4 bases and J by 9 bases. Per germline, CDR1 SGHRS and CDR2 YFSETQ. The DNA for the CDR3 is TGCGCCAGCAGCCCGGGTACTAGCGGGAATAACGGTGAGCAGTTCTTC. It is translated as CASSPGTSGNNGEQFF.

The chain is built from TRBV24-1 and TRBJ2-1; 7 bases align to TRBD2. Trimming cost V 9 bases and J 4 bases; bases outside gene matches: 20. Germline V CDR1 and CDR2: KGHDR, SFDVKD. The CDR3 extends over 18 amino acids. The CDR3 spells CATSISFGAGAGYNEQFF. CDR3 sequence (DNA): TGTGCCACCTCAATCTCATTCGGTGCGGGAGCGGGTTACAATGAGCAGTTCTTC.

This rearrangement joins TRBV2 to TRBJ1-5, with D perhaps TRBD1 (5 bases). Germline V gene data show CDR1 as SNHLY and CDR2 as FYNNEI. Trimming shortened V by 3 bases and J by 3 bases, and 12 bases separated the two germline ends. This CDR3 comprises 15 residues. The CDR3 sequence: CASSETIQVNQPQHF. CDR3 DNA: TGTGCCAGCAGTGAGACAATACAGGTCAATCAGCCCCAGCATTTT.

The genes are TRBV3-1 (or the pseudogene TRBV3-2) and TRBJ2-5, with a possible D match to TRBD1 (5 bases). Germline values: CDR1 LGHDT, CDR2 YNNKEL (reference sequence). The germline V and J ends were trimmed by 5 bases and 3 bases, with 10 bases remaining between them. The CDR3 length is 13 residues. CDR3 amino acids: CASSWTRKETQYF. Here the CDR3 DNA reads TGTGCCAGCAGCTGGACACGGAAAGAGACCCAGTACTTC.

This clone showed up just a few times. This chain joins TRBV30 and TRBJ1-1; D is perhaps TRBD1 (5 bases). The CDR3 runs 11 residues. Germline CDR1 reads GTSNPN; CDR2 reads SVGIG (reference sequence). The germline V and J ends were trimmed by 2 bases and 7 bases, with 8 bases remaining between them. The CDR3 DNA sequence: TGTGCCTGGAGTTTAACAGGTGAAGCTTTCTTT. It specifies CAWSLTGEAFF. Together with reference TRBV30 and TRBJ1-1, the CDR3 gives the full variable domain: SQTIHQWPATLVQPVGSPLSLECTVEGTSNPNLYWYRQAAGRGLQLLFYSVGIGQISSEVPQNLSASRPQDRQFILSSKKLLLSDSGFYLCAWSLTGEAFFGQGTRLTVV.

The chain couples TRBV19 to TRBJ1-5, with unresolved D. This CDR3 is built from 14 residues. Trimming removed 2 bases from V and 3 bases from J, with 8 bases in between. Germline V gene sequence: CDR1 LNHDA, CDR2 SQIVND (reference sequence). This chain's CDR3 is CASSILADNQPQHF. The CDR3 bases are TGTGCCAGTAGTATATTGGCCGACAATCAGCCCCAGCATTTT.

This clone was found a few times. This chain uses TRBV5-1 with TRBJ2-1; 7 bases agree with TRBD1. CDR1 and CDR2 from the germline V gene are SGHRS and YFSETQ. The CDR3 totals 15 residues. V lost 1 base and J lost 8; bases outside the gene matches: 9. CDR3 in amino acids: CASSLSPNRGDEQFF. In DNA, the CDR3 is TGCGCCAGCAGCTTGTCACCCAACAGGGGAGATGAGCAGTTCTTC.

The V and J genes are TRBV6-5 and TRBJ2-3; a possible D gene is TRBD2 (5 bases). The CDR3 loop spans 14 amino acids. CDR1 and CDR2 (germline): MNHEY, SVGAGI. V was pared by 2 bases and J by 2 bases, with 8 bases between. CDR3 nucleotides: TGTGCCAGCAGTTACGGACTTTTCACAGATACGCAGTATTTT. It specifies CASSYGLFTDTQYF.

CDR3 region: CASRGASDYGYTF. The CDR3 region has the DNA TGTGCCAGCCGCGGCGCCTCGGACTATGGCTACACCTTC. V gene TRBV6-6 combines with J gene TRBJ1-2; no firm D call. The CDR3 has 13 amino acids. The V and J ends lost 8 bases and 3 bases respectively, with 13 bases between them. Germline assignment: CDR1 MNHNY and CDR2 SVGAGI (reference sequence).

The CDR3 here is CASSLSPGLQFF. The CDR3 DNA follows: TGTGCCAGCAGTTTATCGCCGGGACTACAGTTCTTC. The rearrangement uses TRBV28 and TRBJ2-1; 7 nucleotides agree with TRBD2. This CDR3 has 12 residues. Looked up from germline, CDR1 is MDHEN and CDR2 is SYDVKM. Trimming removed 1 base from V and 13 bases from J; junction bases left unmatched: 4.

The V and J genes are TRBV5-6 and TRBJ2-1; no clear D gene. This CDR3 is 13 amino acids long. Germline lookup yields CDR1 SGHDT and CDR2 YYEEEE. The ends were cut back, 1 base at V and 3 bases at J, with 5 bases in the middle. CDR3 in DNA: TGTGCCAGCAGCTTGTCCCTCTACAATGAGCAGTTCTTC. Its translation is CASSLSLYNEQFF.

The genes are TRBV27 and TRBJ2-7, with 7 bases identical to TRBD1. CDR1 and CDR2 from the germline V gene are MNHEY and SMNVEV (reference sequence). Trimming cost V 2 bases and J 6 bases; bases outside gene matches: 10. The CDR3 sequence is 15 residues long. The CDR3 bases are TGTGCCAGCAGTTTAGACAGGGATATTCAGGGCGAGCAGTACTTC. Translation gives CASSLDRDIQGEQYF.

The CDR3 DNA reads as TGCGCCAGCAGTGAGGGGGATAACAGGGCCGAGGGGGAGACCCAGTACTTC. This translates into CASSEGDNRAEGETQYF. V and J are TRBV10-2 and TRBJ2-5, with D maybe TRBD1 (6 bases). Germline values: CDR1 WSHSY, CDR2 SAAADI. With 2 bases removed from V and 5 bases from J, the gap between germline ends came to 21 bases. This CDR3 is 17 amino acids long.

The J gene is TRBJ2-4, the V gene TRBV5-1; D is possibly TRBD1 (5 bases). The germline V gene encodes CDR1 SGHRS and CDR2 YFSETQ. The CDR3 is 13 residues long. The ends were cut back, 4 bases at V and 10 bases at J, with 15 bases in the middle. DNA of the CDR3: TGCGCCAGCAGCCCGGCAGGGTCAAGGATTCAGTACTTC. Protein sequence: CASSPAGSRIQYF. The complete variable domain, with remaining parts taken from reference TRBV5-1 and TRBJ2-4, reads KAGVTQTPRYLIKTRGQQVTLSCSPISGHRSVSWYQQTPGQGLQFLFEYFSETQRNKGNFPGRFSGRQFSNSRSEMNVSTLELGDSALYLCASSPAGSRIQYFGAGTRLSVL.

The gene calls are TRBV9 and TRBJ2-1, with D possibly being TRBD2 (5 bases). Germline assignment: CDR1 SGDLS and CDR2 YYNGEE. The CDR3 is 13 amino acids. Trimming removed 3 bases from V and 7 bases from J, with 11 bases in between. The CDR3 is CASSGGRGNEQFF. DNA for the CDR3: TGTGCCAGCAGCGGAGGGAGAGGTAATGAGCAGTTCTTC. The entire variable domain, with the rest obtained from reference TRBV9 and TRBJ2-1, is as follows: DSGVTQTPKHLITATGQRVTLRCSPRSGDLSVYWYQQSLDQGLQFLIQYYNGEERAKGNILERFSAQQFPDLHSELNLSSLELGDSALYFCASSGGRGNEQFFGPGTRLTVL.

V is TRBV7-9 and J is TRBJ2-1, with D unresolved. In germline, CDR1 is SEHNR, CDR2 FQNEAQ (reference sequence). The CDR3 has 14 residues. The V gene lost 2 bases and the J gene lost 2 bases, with 7 bases spanning the gap. The CDR3 protein is CASSLSVTYNEQFF. CDR3 nucleotides: TGTGCCAGCAGCTTAAGCGTAACCTACAATGAGCAGTTCTTC.